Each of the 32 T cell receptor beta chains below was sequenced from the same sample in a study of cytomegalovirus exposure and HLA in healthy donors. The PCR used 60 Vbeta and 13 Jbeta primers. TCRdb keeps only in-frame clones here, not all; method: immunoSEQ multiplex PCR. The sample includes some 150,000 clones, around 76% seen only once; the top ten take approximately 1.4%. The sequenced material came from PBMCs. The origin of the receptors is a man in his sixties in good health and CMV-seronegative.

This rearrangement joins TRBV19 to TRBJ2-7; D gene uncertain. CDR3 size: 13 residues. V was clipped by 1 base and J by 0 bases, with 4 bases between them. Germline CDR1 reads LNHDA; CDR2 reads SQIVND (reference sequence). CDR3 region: CASSIGASYEQYF. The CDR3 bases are TGTGCCAGTAGTATAGGGGCCTCCTACGAGCAGTACTTC.

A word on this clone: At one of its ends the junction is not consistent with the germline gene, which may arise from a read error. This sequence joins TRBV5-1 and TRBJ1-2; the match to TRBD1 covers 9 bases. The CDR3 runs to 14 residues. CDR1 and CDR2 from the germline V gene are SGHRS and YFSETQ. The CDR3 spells CANSTGQGTYGYTF. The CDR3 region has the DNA TGCGCCAACAGCACCGGACAGGGGACCTATGGCTACACCTTC. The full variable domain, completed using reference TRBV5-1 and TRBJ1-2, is KAGVTQTPRYLIKTRGQQVTLSCSPISGHRSVSWYQQTPGQGLQFLFEYFSETQRNKGNFPGRFSGRQFSNSRSEMNVSTLELGDSALYLCANSTGQGTYGYTFGSGTRLTVV.

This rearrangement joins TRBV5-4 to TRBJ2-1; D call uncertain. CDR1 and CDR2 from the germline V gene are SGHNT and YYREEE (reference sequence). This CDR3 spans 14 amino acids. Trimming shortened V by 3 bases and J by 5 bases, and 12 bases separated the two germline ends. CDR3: CASSSRGSHNEQFF. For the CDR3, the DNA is TGTGCCAGCAGCTCCCGAGGCTCGCACAATGAGCAGTTCTTC.

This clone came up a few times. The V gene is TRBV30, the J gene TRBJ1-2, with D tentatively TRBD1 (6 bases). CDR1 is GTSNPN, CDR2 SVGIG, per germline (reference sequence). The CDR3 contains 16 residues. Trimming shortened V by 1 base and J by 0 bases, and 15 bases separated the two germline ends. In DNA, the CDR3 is TGTGCCTGGAGTGCCAGTTTACAGGGAACTAACTATGGCTACACCTTC. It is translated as CAWSASLQGTNYGYTF.

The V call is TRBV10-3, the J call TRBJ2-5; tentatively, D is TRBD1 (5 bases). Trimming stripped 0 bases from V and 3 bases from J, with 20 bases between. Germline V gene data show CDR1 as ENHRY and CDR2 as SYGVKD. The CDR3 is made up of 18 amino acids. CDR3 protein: CAISESQVTTPFEETQYF. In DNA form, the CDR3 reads TGTGCCATCAGTGAGTCACAGGTGACAACTCCGTTCGAAGAGACCCAGTACTTC.

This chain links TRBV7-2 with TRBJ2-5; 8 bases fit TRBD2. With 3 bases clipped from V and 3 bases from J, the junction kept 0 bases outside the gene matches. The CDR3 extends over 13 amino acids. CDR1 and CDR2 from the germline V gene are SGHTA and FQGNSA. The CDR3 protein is CASSFSGEETQYF. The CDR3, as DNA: TGTGCCAGCAGCTTTAGCGGGGAAGAGACCCAGTACTTC.

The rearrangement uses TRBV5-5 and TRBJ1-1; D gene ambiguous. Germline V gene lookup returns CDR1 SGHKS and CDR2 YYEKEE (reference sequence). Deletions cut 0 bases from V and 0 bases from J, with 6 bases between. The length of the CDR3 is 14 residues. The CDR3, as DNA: TGTGCCAGCAGCTTGGACACCGTGAACACTGAAGCTTTCTTT. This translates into CASSLDTVNTEAFF.

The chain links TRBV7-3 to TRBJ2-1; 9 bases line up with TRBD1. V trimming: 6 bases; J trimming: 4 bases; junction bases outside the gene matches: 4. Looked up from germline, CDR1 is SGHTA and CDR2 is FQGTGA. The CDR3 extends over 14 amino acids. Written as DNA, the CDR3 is TGTGCCAGCAGTAAGGACAGGGGATACAATGAGCAGTTCTTC. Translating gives CASSKDRGYNEQFF.

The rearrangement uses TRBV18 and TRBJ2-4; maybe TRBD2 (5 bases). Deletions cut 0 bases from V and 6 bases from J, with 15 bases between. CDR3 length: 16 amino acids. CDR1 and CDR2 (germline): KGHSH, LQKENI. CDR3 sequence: CASSPPVLQAVNIQYF. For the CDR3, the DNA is TGTGCCAGCTCACCACCGGTTCTCCAAGCGGTAAACATTCAGTACTTC.

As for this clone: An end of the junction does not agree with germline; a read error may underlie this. The CDR3 nucleotides are TGCGCCAGTAGCCAAGACGGTTGGGGCGAGCAGTACTTC. It specifies CASSQDGWGEQYF. V and J are TRBV4-1 and TRBJ2-5; D is ambiguous. The end of the DNA aligns better with TRBJ2-7, so the J call may be wrong. The germline CDR1 and CDR2 sequences are MGHRA and YSYEKL. The CDR3 totals 13 residues.

The CDR3 protein is CASSQASGSPTYNEQFF. DNA of the CDR3: TGTGCCAGCAGCCAAGCTAGCGGGAGCCCGACCTACAATGAGCAGTTCTTC. The chain employs TRBV14 and TRBJ2-1; 10 positions agree with TRBD2. The germline V gene encodes CDR1 SGHDN and CDR2 FVKESK. The CDR3 is 17 amino acids. V lost 1 base to trimming and J lost 2 bases; unmatched junction nucleotides: 5.

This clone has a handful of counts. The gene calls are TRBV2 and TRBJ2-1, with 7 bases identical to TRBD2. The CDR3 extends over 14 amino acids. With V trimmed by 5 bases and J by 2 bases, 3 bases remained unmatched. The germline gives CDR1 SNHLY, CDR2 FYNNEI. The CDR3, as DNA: TGTGCCAGCAGTCCGGGACTACCCTACAATGAGCAGTTCTTC. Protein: CASSPGLPYNEQFF.

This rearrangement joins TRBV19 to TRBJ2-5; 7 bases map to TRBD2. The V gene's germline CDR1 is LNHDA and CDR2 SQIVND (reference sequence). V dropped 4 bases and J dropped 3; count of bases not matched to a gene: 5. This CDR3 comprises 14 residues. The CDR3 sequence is CASSRRGREETQYF. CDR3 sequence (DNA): TGTGCCAGTAGTAGGAGAGGGAGGGAAGAGACCCAGTACTTC.

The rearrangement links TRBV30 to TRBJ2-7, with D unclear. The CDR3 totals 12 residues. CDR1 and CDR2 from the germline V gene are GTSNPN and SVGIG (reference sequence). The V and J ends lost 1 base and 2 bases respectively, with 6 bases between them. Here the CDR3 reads CAWSGEAYEQYF. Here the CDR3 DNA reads TGTGCCTGGAGTGGCGAGGCCTACGAGCAGTACTTC.

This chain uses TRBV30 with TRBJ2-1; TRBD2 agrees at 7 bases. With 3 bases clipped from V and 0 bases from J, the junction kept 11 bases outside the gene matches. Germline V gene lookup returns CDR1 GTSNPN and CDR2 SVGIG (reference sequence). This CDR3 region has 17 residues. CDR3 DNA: TGTGCCTGGAGCCGGGCCCGGGAGGCAATCTCCTACAATGAGCAGTTCTTC. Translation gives CAWSRAREAISYNEQFF.

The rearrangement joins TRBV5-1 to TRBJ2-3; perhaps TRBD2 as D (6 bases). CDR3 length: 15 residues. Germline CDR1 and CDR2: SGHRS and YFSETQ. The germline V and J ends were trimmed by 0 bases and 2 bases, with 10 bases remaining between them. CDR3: CASSLAPDYTDTQYF. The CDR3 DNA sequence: TGCGCCAGCAGCTTGGCCCCGGACTACACAGATACGCAGTATTTT.

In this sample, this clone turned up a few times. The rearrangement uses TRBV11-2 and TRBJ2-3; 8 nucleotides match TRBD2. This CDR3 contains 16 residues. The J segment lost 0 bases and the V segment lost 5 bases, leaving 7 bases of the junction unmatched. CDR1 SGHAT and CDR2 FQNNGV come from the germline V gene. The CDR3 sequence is CASSRSSGLSTDTQYF. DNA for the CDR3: TGTGCCAGCAGCCGGTCTAGCGGGCTAAGCACAGATACGCAGTATTTT. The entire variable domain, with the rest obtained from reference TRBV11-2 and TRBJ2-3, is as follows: EAGVAQSPRYKIIEKRQSVAFWCNPISGHATLYWYQQILGQGPKLLIQFQNNGVVDDSQLPKDRFSAERLKGVDSTLKIQPAKLEDSAVYLCASSRSSGLSTDTQYFGPGTRLTVL.

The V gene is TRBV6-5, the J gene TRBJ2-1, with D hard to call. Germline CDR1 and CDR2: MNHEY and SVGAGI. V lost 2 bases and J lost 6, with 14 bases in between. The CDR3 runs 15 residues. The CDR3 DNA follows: TGTGCCAGCAGTTACGGCGGTCCCTGGTCCAATGAGCAGTTCTTC. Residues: CASSYGGPWSNEQFF.

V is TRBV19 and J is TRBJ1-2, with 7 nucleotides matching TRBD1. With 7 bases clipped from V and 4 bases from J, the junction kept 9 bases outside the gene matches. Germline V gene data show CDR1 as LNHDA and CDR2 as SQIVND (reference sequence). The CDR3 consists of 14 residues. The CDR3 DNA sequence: TGTGCCAGTAACCCGCAGGGGGTTCTCTATGGCTACACCTTC. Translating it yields CASNPQGVLYGYTF.

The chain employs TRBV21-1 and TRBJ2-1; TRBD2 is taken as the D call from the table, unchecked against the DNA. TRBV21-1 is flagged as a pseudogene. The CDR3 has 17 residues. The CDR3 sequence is CASSKDEPSGCYNEQFF. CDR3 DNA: TGTGCCAGCAGCAAAGACGAGCCTAGCGGGTGTTACAATGAGCAGTTCTTC.

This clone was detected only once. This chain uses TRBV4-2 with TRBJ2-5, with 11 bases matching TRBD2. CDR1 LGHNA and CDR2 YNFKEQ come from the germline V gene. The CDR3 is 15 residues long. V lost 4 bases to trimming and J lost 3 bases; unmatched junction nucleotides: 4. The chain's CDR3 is CASSRSGGAKETQYF. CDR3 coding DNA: TGTGCCAGCAGCCGTAGCGGGGGGGCCAAAGAGACCCAGTACTTC.

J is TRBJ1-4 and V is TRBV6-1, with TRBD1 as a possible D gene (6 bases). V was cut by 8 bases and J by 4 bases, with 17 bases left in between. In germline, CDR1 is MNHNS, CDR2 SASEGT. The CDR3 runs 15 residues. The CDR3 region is CASDNPGVINEKLFF. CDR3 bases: TGTGCCAGCGACAATCCAGGGGTAATTAATGAAAAACTGTTTTTT.

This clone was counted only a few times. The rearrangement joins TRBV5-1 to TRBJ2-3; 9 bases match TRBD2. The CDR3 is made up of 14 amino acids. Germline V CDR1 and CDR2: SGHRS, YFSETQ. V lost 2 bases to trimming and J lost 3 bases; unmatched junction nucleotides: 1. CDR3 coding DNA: TGCGCCAGCAGCTTACTAGCGGGTACAGATACGCAGTATTTT. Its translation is CASSLLAGTDTQYF.

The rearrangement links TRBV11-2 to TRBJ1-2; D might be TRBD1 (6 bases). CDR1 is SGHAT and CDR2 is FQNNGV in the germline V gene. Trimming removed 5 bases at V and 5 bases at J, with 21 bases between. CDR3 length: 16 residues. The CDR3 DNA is TGTGCCAGCAGCCCCCCCCACCGGGGGGCGCGGTATGGCTACACCTTC. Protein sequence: CASSPPHRGARYGYTF. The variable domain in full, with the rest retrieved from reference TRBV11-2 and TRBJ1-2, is EAGVAQSPRYKIIEKRQSVAFWCNPISGHATLYWYQQILGQGPKLLIQFQNNGVVDDSQLPKDRFSAERLKGVDSTLKIQPAKLEDSAVYLCASSPPHRGARYGYTFGSGTRLTVV.

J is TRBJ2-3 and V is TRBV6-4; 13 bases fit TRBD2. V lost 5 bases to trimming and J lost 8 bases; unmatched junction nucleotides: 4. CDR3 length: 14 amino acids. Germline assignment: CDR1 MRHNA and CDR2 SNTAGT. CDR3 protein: CASSLGLAGATQYF. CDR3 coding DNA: TGTGCCAGCAGTTTAGGACTAGCGGGAGCTACGCAGTATTTT.

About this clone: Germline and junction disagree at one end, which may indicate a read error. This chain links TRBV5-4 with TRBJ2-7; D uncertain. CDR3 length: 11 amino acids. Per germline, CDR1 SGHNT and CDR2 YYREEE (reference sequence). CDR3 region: CATSSQYEQYF. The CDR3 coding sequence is TGTGCCACCAGCTCACAGTACGAGCAGTACTTC. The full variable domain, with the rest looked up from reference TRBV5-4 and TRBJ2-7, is ETGVTQSPTHLIKTRGQQVTLRCSSQSGHNTVSWYQQALGQGPQFIFQYYREEENGRGNFPPRFSGLQFPNYSSELNVNALELDDSALYLCATSSQYEQYFGPGTRLTVT.

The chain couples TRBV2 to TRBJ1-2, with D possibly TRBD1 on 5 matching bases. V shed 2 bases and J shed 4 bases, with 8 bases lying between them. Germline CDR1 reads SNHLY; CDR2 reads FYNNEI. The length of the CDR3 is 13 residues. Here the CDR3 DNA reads TGTGCCAGCAGTGAATGGCAGGGCTATGGCTACACCTTC. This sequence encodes CASSEWQGYGYTF.

CDR3 protein: CARGGRGGANVLTF. In DNA form, the CDR3 reads TGTGCCAGGGGGGGACGAGGTGGGGCCAACGTCCTGACTTTC. The V and J genes are TRBV6-4 and TRBJ2-6; the D gene is possibly TRBD2 (6 bases). The ends were cut back, 9 bases at V and 3 bases at J, with 12 bases in the middle. The CDR3 covers 14 residues. Germline values: CDR1 MRHNA, CDR2 SNTAGT.

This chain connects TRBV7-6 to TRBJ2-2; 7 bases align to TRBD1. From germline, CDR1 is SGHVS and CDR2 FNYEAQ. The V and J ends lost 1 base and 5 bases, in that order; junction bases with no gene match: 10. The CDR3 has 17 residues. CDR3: CASSLVAQGDATGELFF. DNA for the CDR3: TGTGCCAGCAGCTTAGTGGCCCAGGGGGATGCAACCGGGGAGCTGTTTTTT.

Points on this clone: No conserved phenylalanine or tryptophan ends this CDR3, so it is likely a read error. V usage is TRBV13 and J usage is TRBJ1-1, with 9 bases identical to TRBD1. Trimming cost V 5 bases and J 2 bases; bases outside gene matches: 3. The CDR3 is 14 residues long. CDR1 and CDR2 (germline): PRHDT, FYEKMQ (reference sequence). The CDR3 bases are TGTGCCAGCAGCCACAGGGGGCGCAACACTGAAGCTTTCTCT. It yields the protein CASSHRGRNTEAFS.

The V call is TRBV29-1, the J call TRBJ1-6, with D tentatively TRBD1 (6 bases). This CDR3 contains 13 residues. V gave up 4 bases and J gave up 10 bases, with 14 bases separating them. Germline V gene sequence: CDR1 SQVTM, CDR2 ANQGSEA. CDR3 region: CSVGFDRRSPLHF. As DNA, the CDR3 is TGCAGCGTTGGGTTTGACAGGAGGTCACCCCTCCACTTT.

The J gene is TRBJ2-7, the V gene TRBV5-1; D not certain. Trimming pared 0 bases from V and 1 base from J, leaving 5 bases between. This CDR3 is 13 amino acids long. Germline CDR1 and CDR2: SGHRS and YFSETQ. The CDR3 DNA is TGCGCCAGCAGCTTGGACTTATCCTACGAGCAGTACTTC. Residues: CASSLDLSYEQYF.